The present T cell receptor beta chain was sequenced within a study of graft-versus-host responses after intestinal transplantation. At the level of the study: Every recipient underwent anti-thymocyte globulin induction, then tacrolimus and steroids for roughly 3 years. General study results and limits: Peak levels of circulating GvH clones tracked with early post-transplant HvG declines.

The germline CDR1 and CDR2 sequences are SQVTM and ANQGSEA. CDR3 length: 13 amino acids. Germline trimming cut 7 bases from V and 1 base from J; bases unmatched to any gene: 4. The method was immunoSEQ multiplex PCR; TCRdb's version includes in-frame clones alone and lacks a portion of them. The sample records about 92,000 clones, about 90% being singletons. A word on this clone: The antigen remains unidentified.

The receptor was derived from a human donor who received an intestinal transplant. Here the sequenced sample was unstimulated CD8+ T cells sorted from spleen or lymph node cells, taken before intestinal transplant. V and J are TRBV29-1 and TRBJ1-2, with 9 positions matching TRBD1. CDR3 sequence: CSGRDRDNYGYTF. The CDR3 DNA sequence: TGCAGCGGCCGGGACAGGGATAACTATGGCTACACCTTC.